Each of the 10 T cell receptor beta chains below was sequenced from the same sample in a study of beta chain features in type 1 diabetes. Expressed TCRB transcripts got sequenced, as all isolated RNA was reverse transcribed. Profiled with immunoSEQ multiplex PCR; TCRdb holds only in-frame clones, not every one. The sample has some 110,000 clones, less than 20% seen once. Findings and caveats of the study: People with Type 1 diabetes carried modestly yet significantly shorter TCRB CDR3s in all four CD4+ subsets.

For these receptors, no antigen is known. Sequenced input: central memory CD4+ T cells from blood. The receptor source for this set is a man aged 25 to 45 with type 1 diabetes.

This clone was observed a few times. The chain uses TRBV9 and TRBJ1-4, with D unclear. The germline V and J ends were trimmed by 1 base and 6 bases, with 13 bases remaining between them. Germline-derived CDR1 and CDR2 are SGDLS and YYNGEE. This CDR3 region has 15 residues. The CDR3 nucleotides are TGTGCCAGCAGCGTATTAGGAAACCAAGATGAAAAACTGTTTTTT. Encoded protein: CASSVLGNQDEKLFF.

The chain carries TRBV11-2 and TRBJ1-3; D is uncertain. The CDR3 length is 13 residues. V gave up 5 bases and J gave up 4 bases, with 9 bases separating them. Germline values: CDR1 SGHAT, CDR2 FQNNGV. The DNA of the CDR3 is TGTGCCAGCAGCCCAATACCCGGAAACACCATATATTTT. Translated: CASSPIPGNTIYF. Filled out from reference TRBV11-2 and TRBJ1-3, the complete variable domain reads EAGVAQSPRYKIIEKRQSVAFWCNPISGHATLYWYQQILGQGPKLLIQFQNNGVVDDSQLPKDRFSAERLKGVDSTLKIQPAKLEDSAVYLCASSPIPGNTIYFGEGSWLTVV.

This clone has more than one count but fewer than ten. The gene calls are TRBV4-3 and TRBJ2-3, with D hard to call. Trimming removed 0 bases from V and 8 bases from J, with 12 bases in between. CDR1 and CDR2 (germline): LGHNA, YSLEER. The CDR3 has 14 residues. The CDR3 DNA follows: TGCGCCAGCAGCCAAGATTTGGGTGTGAGTACGCAGTATTTT. Residues: CASSQDLGVSTQYF.

In this sample, this clone turned up a few times. At one end the junction does not follow the germline gene, possibly because of a read error. The rearrangement links TRBV29-1 to TRBJ2-2, with D possibly being TRBD2 (5 bases). The V gene's germline CDR1 is SQVTM and CDR2 ANQGSEA. The CDR3 has 12 residues. The CDR3 loop reads CSVKKGVGELLF. The CDR3 DNA reads TGCAGCGTTAAAAAGGGTGTCGGGGAGCTGCTTTTT.

This chain links TRBV28 with TRBJ2-2, with TRBD2 as a possible D gene (5 bases). V was pared by 6 bases and J by 1 base, with 12 bases between. The CDR3 spans 15 residues. CDR1 MDHEN and CDR2 SYDVKM come from the germline V gene. CDR3 protein: CASRGASMNTGELFF. The CDR3 DNA reads TGTGCCAGCAGGGGAGCGTCGATGAACACCGGGGAGCTGTTTTTT.

This clone turned up a few times. Other DNA sequences in the sample encode the same CDR3. V usage is TRBV2 and J usage is TRBJ2-1, with unresolved D. The length of the CDR3 is 11 residues. Trimming pared 6 bases from V and 4 bases from J, leaving 4 bases between. From germline, CDR1 is SNHLY and CDR2 FYNNEI. CDR3 in amino acids: CASRDYNEQFF. For the CDR3, the DNA is TGTGCCAGCAGGGATTACAATGAGCAGTTCTTC.

This clone was detected a few times. This chain joins TRBV9 and TRBJ2-1, with D possibly matching TRBD1 (7 bases). The V end was cut by 0 bases, the J end by 2 bases, with 12 bases between. This CDR3 contains 16 residues. Germline assignment: CDR1 SGDLS and CDR2 YYNGEE. Here the CDR3 reads CASSVAGGGTYNEQFF. CDR3 DNA sequence: TGTGCCAGCAGCGTAGCTGGAGGGGGCACCTACAATGAGCAGTTCTTC.

This chain joins TRBV5-4 and TRBJ2-1; TRBD1 matches 10 bases. Germline CDR1 is SGHNT and CDR2 is YYREEE (reference sequence). V was pared by 6 bases and J by 4 bases, with 7 bases of the junction left unmatched. This CDR3 is 15 amino acids long. The chain's CDR3 is CASTSGTGEYNEQFF. The CDR3 DNA sequence: TGTGCCAGCACCTCCGGGACAGGGGAGTACAATGAGCAGTTCTTC.

This clone was found a few times. The chain combines TRBV10-3 with TRBJ1-1; weak D call: TRBD1 (5 bases). V gave up 0 bases and J gave up 6 bases, with 14 bases separating them. CDR3 length equals 15 residues. Per the germline V gene, CDR1 is ENHRY and CDR2 is SYGVKD. For the CDR3, the DNA is TGTGCCATCAGTGAGTCGACCCGGGGGAAGGCTGAAGCTTTCTTT. The encoded protein is CAISESTRGKAEAFF.

This chain joins TRBV11-2 and TRBJ1-5, with TRBD1 matching 7 bases. CDR1 and CDR2 from the germline V gene are SGHAT and FQNNGV. The CDR3 extends over 14 amino acids. The ends lost 5 bases at V and 7 bases at J; junction bases unmatched: 8. CDR3 protein: CASSIGTARQPQHF. The CDR3 nucleotides are TGTGCCAGCAGCATCGGGACAGCCAGACAGCCCCAGCATTTT.